These 2 T cell receptor beta chains originate from one sample sequenced in a study of T cell changes during pregnancy in multiple sclerosis (dated by TCRdb to between 2017 and 2020). Receptor amplification or capture employed the immunoSEQ multiplex PCR assay. This immuneACCESS table, as held by TCRdb, lists in-frame sequences with V and J called but not all clones. Of the missing ones, under half trace to an unresolved V gene in checked studies; the others have no known cause. The sample contains approximately 90,000 clones, under 95% of them found a single time. 0.95% of the sample is held by the ten biggest clonotypes. Source: peripheral blood, taken before pregnancy. These receptors were obtained from a female donor with multiple sclerosis, enrolled in a pregnancy study.

The J gene is TRBJ1-2, the V gene TRBV25-1; 7 nucleotides agree with TRBD1. V trimming: 5 bases; J trimming: 7 bases; junction bases outside the gene matches: 16. The germline V gene has CDR1 MGHDK and CDR2 SYGVNS. The CDR3 is 16 residues long. The CDR3 is CASSSHSTGSSVGYTF. The CDR3 DNA is TGTGCCAGCAGTTCCCACTCGACAGGGAGTTCGGTTGGCTACACCTTC.

The V call is TRBV7-2, the J call TRBJ2-3, with a weak D call TRBD1 (5 bases). Trimming removed 5 bases at V and 0 bases at J, with 15 bases between. There are 16 residues in the CDR3. Germline-derived CDR1 and CDR2 are SGHTA and FQGNSA. CDR3 nucleotides: TGTGCCAGCAGCCCCGGGTGGGCAGGGAGCACAGATACGCAGTATTTT. Translation gives CASSPGWAGSTDTQYF.